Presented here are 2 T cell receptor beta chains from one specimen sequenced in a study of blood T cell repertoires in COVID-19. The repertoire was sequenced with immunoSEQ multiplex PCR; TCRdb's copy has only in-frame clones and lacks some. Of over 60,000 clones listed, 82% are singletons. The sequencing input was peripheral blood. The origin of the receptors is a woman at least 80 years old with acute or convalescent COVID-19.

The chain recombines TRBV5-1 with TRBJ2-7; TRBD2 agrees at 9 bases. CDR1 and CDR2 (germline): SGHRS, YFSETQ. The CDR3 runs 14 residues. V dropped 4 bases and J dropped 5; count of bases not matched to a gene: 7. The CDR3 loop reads CASSMTSGTNEQYF. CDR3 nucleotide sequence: TGCGCCAGCAGCATGACTAGCGGCACTAACGAGCAGTACTTC. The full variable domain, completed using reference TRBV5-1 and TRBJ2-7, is KAGVTQTPRYLIKTRGQQVTLSCSPISGHRSVSWYQQTPGQGLQFLFEYFSETQRNKGNFPGRFSGRQFSNSRSEMNVSTLELGDSALYLCASSMTSGTNEQYFGPGTRLTVT.

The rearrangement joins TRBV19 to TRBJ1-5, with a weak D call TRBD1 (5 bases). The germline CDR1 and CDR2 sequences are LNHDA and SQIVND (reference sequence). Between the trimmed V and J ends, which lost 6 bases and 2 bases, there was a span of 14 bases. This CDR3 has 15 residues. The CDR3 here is CASRVLTGGNQPQHF. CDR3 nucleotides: TGTGCCAGTAGGGTTCTCACGGGGGGCAATCAGCCCCAGCATTTT.